The 27 T cell receptor beta chains below come from one sample, sequenced in a study of T cell responses to AZD1222 COVID-19 vaccine. Clones were read by immunoSEQ multiplex PCR, and TCRdb kept only the in-frame ones, dropping some. The profile shows 120,000 to 150,000 clones, approximately 88% of them singletons. Sequences were derived from peripheral blood, sampled on day 0 of AZD1222 vaccination. These receptors all come from an adult in good health.

J is TRBJ2-2 and V is TRBV6-6, with TRBD1 as a possible D gene (5 bases). The CDR3 contains 14 residues. V lost 7 bases and J 8 bases, leaving 17 bases between the germline ends. The germline V gene has CDR1 MNHNY and CDR2 SVGAGI (reference sequence). In nucleotides, the CDR3 is TGTGCCAGCACCGAAGGGGCGTCAAAAGGGGAGCTGTTTTTT. Protein: CASTEGASKGELFF.

The V and J genes are TRBV4-3 and TRBJ2-2; D might be TRBD2 (7 bases). CDR1 and CDR2 from the germline V gene are LGHNA and YSLEER. The CDR3 runs to 16 residues. The V end was cut by 1 base, the J end by 5 bases, with 14 bases between. The CDR3 region is CASSQVRGAPTGELFF. The CDR3 nucleotides are TGCGCCAGCAGCCAAGTCCGGGGGGCTCCGACCGGGGAGCTGTTTTTT.

V gene TRBV4-2 combines with J gene TRBJ1-1, with unresolved D. Germline-derived CDR1 and CDR2 are LGHNA and YNFKEQ. This CDR3 has 15 amino acids. V was pared by 0 bases and J by 2 bases, with 10 bases between. The CDR3 nucleotides read TGTGCCAGCAGCCAAGACGGCCACCTAAACACTGAAGCTTTCTTT. Protein: CASSQDGHLNTEAFF.

The chain links TRBV6-6 to TRBJ1-2; the match to TRBD1 covers 7 bases. Unmatched junction bases numbered 9, after V lost 6 bases and J lost 8 bases. Germline CDR1 reads MNHNY; CDR2 reads SVGAGI (reference sequence). CDR3 length equals 13 residues. The CDR3 is CASRDRVERGYTF. The CDR3 bases are TGTGCCAGCAGAGACAGGGTGGAACGGGGCTACACCTTC.

The V gene is TRBV6-2 or TRBV6-3, the J gene TRBJ1-6, with 8 bases lining up with TRBD1. Trimming cost V 4 bases and J 9 bases; bases outside gene matches: 8. CDR3 length: 15 residues. Germline CDR1 reads MNHEY; CDR2 reads SVGEGT. CDR3 nucleotides: TGTGCCAGCAGTTCGCGTCAGGGGGCAAGTTCACCCCTCCACTTT. This translates into CASSSRQGASSPLHF.

The rearrangement links TRBV23-1 to TRBJ1-2, with TRBD1 matching over 9 bases. TRBV23-1 is an ORF; its function is uncertain. The J segment lost 3 bases and the V segment lost 0 bases, leaving 8 bases of the junction unmatched. The CDR3 contains 17 residues. In DNA, the CDR3 is TGCGCCAGCAGTCAATCCAACGGGACAGGGCTATACTATGGCTACACCTTC. This sequence encodes CASSQSNGTGLYYGYTF.

The chain uses TRBV19 and TRBJ1-1; possible D gene TRBD1, 5 bases. In germline, CDR1 is LNHDA, CDR2 SQIVND (reference sequence). This CDR3 contains 15 residues. With 7 bases removed from V and 0 bases from J, the gap between germline ends came to 15 bases. CDR3 loop: CASTVGPSLNTEAFF. The CDR3 DNA reads as TGTGCCAGTACCGTGGGACCCTCCCTGAACACTGAAGCTTTCTTT.

V and J are TRBV9 and TRBJ1-1; D may be TRBD1 (5 bases). Germline CDR1 SGDLS, CDR2 YYNGEE. V lost 3 bases and J 4 bases, leaving 10 bases between the germline ends. The CDR3 sequence is 13 residues long. The CDR3 DNA reads TGTGCCAGCAGCGGGGGGAGTTTCACTGAAGCTTTCTTT. Protein: CASSGGSFTEAFF.

To note about this clone: Other DNA sequences in this sample translate to the same CDR3. This chain connects TRBV19 to TRBJ1-2, with D uncertain. Looked up from germline, CDR1 is LNHDA and CDR2 is SQIVND (reference sequence). The CDR3 spans 13 residues. V was trimmed by 1 base and J by 0 bases, leaving 3 bases between them. CDR3 nucleotides: TGTGCCAGTAGTATAGGCACTAACTATGGCTACACCTTC. Translated, it gives CASSIGTNYGYTF.

The chain combines TRBV18 with TRBJ1-5, with D unclear. This CDR3 has 13 amino acids. V shed 5 bases and J shed 1 base, with 6 bases lying between them. The germline V gene encodes CDR1 KGHSH and CDR2 LQKENI. CDR3 sequence (DNA): TGTGCCAGCTCATCGGACAGCAATCAGCCCCAGCATTTT. Translating gives CASSSDSNQPQHF.

This chain connects TRBV15 to TRBJ1-4, with D hard to call. This CDR3 comprises 15 residues. CDR1 is LNHNV and CDR2 is YYDKDF in the germline V gene (reference sequence). Trimming took off 2 bases at V and 7 bases at J, with 14 bases between the two ends. The CDR3 sequence: CATSRITPGSEKLFF. The CDR3 coding sequence is TGTGCCACCAGCAGAATAACCCCCGGTAGTGAAAAACTGTTTTTT.

The chain employs TRBV5-1 and TRBJ2-3; TRBD2 agrees at 8 bases. Trimming at V came to 7 bases and at J to 2 bases, leaving 6 bases not matched to a gene. The CDR3 is 14 residues long. CDR1 is SGHRS, CDR2 YFSETQ, per germline. The CDR3 DNA follows: TGCGCCAGCGCTAGCGGGCGAGTCACAGATACGCAGTATTTT. This sequence encodes CASASGRVTDTQYF.

DNA of the CDR3: TGTGCCACCAAAGTGTCAGGACGGGGCTACACCTTC. As protein: CATKVSGRGYTF. The V gene is TRBV24-1, the J gene TRBJ1-2, with unresolved D. Germline CDR1 reads KGHDR; CDR2 reads SFDVKD. CDR3 length: 12 residues. V lost 8 bases and J lost 8, with 14 bases in between.

CDR3 in amino acids: CATSGYRGGIHEQYF. The CDR3 DNA is TGTGCCACCAGTGGTTACCGGGGGGGCATTCACGAGCAGTACTTC. This chain connects TRBV24-1 to TRBJ2-7, with 8 bases identical to TRBD2. Germline CDR1 is KGHDR and CDR2 is SFDVKD. This CDR3 spans 15 amino acids. The V segment lost 5 bases and the J segment 5 bases; nucleotides outside the gene matches: 10.

The genes are TRBV28 and TRBJ2-3; TRBD2 agrees at 10 bases. Unmatched junction bases numbered 5, after V lost 5 bases and J lost 3 bases. The CDR3 sequence is 15 residues long. Germline loops: CDR1 MDHEN, CDR2 SYDVKM. CDR3 DNA sequence: TGTGCCAGCAGTCCAGCGGGGGGGCCAACAGATACGCAGTATTTT. Translated: CASSPAGGPTDTQYF.

This sequence joins TRBV6-4 and TRBJ1-2, with TRBD1 matching 12 bases. The CDR3 has 17 amino acids. V lost 1 base to trimming and J lost 8 bases; unmatched junction nucleotides: 11. The V gene's germline CDR1 is MRHNA and CDR2 SNTAGT. The CDR3, as DNA: TGTGCCAGCAGTGACTACTTGGGGACAGGGGGCGCAGGAGGCTACACCTTC. Protein product: CASSDYLGTGGAGGYTF.

Worth noting for this clone: The sample carries other DNA sequences with the same CDR3. The gene calls are TRBV7-9 and TRBJ1-3; D gene uncertain. V was cut by 3 bases and J by 1 base, with 7 bases left in between. The CDR3 totals 14 residues. Germline CDR1 and CDR2: SEHNR and FQNEAQ (reference sequence). The CDR3 bases are TGTGCCAGCAGCTTGGCTGGGTCTGGAAACACCATATATTTT. This sequence encodes CASSLAGSGNTIYF. Full variable domain (remainder filled in from reference TRBV7-9 and TRBJ1-3): DTGVSQNPRHKITKRGQNVTFRCDPISEHNRLYWYRQTLGQGPEFLTYFQNEAQLEKSRLLSDRFSAERPKGSFSTLEIQRTEQGDSAMYLCASSLAGSGNTIYFGEGSWLTVV.

As regards this clone: The CDR3 does not end in the conserved phenylalanine or tryptophan, so this is likely a read error. The DNA is left out, because the CDR3 cannot be placed on it with certainty; the CDR3 is given as TCRdb lists it. This sequence joins TRBV21-1 and TRBJ1-1. TRBV21-1 is classified as a pseudogene. The CDR3 spans 12 amino acids, including both terminal residues. This CDR3 reads CASSKRKPDGPR.

This clone was detected only once. The chain carries TRBV7-3 and TRBJ2-5, with 12 bases that match TRBD2. Per the germline V gene, CDR1 is SGHTA and CDR2 is FQGTGA. V was clipped by 2 bases and J by 1 base; unmatched bases: 2. CDR3 length: 16 residues. The CDR3 coding sequence is TGTGCCAGCAGCTTATCGGGACTAGCGGGCCAAGAGACCCAGTACTTC. Protein: CASSLSGLAGQETQYF.

This chain uses TRBV4-3 with TRBJ1-3; D ambiguous. In germline, CDR1 is LGHNA, CDR2 YSLEER. The CDR3 runs 15 residues. Trimming removed 1 base from V and 0 bases from J, with 7 bases in between. CDR3 sequence: CASSQAPSSGNTIYF. In DNA form, the CDR3 reads TGCGCCAGCAGCCAAGCCCCGAGCTCTGGAAACACCATATATTTT.

The chain carries TRBV20-1 and TRBJ1-2, with 9 bases identical to TRBD1. Germline CDR1 and CDR2: DFQATT and SNEGSKA (reference sequence). This CDR3 spans 16 amino acids. J lost 4 bases, V lost 3 bases, and 12 bases had no gene match. DNA for the CDR3: TGCAGTGCTAGTGAAGCCCACAGGGGGCTCGGCTATGGCTACACCTTC. Protein: CSASEAHRGLGYGYTF.

The rearrangement links TRBV18 to TRBJ1-1, with D unresolved. The CDR3 is made up of 13 amino acids. The V gene's germline CDR1 is KGHSH and CDR2 LQKENI. Trimming stripped 6 bases from V and 8 bases from J, with 16 bases between. The DNA for the CDR3 is TGTGCCAGCTCCCCCGGCGCAGACGACGAAGCTTTCTTT. Encoded protein: CASSPGADDEAFF.

The chain links TRBV7-9 to TRBJ1-6; the D gene is possibly TRBD1 (5 bases). CDR1 SEHNR and CDR2 FQNEAQ come from the germline V gene (reference sequence). The germline V and J ends were trimmed by 3 bases and 0 bases, with 9 bases remaining between them. The CDR3 has 16 residues. Here the CDR3 DNA reads TGTGCCAGCAGCTTGGACGGGACCTCCTATAATTCACCCCTCCACTTT. As protein: CASSLDGTSYNSPLHF.

The V call is TRBV19, the J call TRBJ2-2; D might be TRBD2 (6 bases). Germline V gene lookup returns CDR1 LNHDA and CDR2 SQIVND (reference sequence). Deletions cut 6 bases from V and 6 bases from J, with 17 bases between. This CDR3 is built from 15 residues. CDR3 nucleotide sequence: TGTGCCAGTAGCCTGGCGGGATTAATCGCCGGGGAGCTGTTTTTT. Encoded protein: CASSLAGLIAGELFF.

V is TRBV5-1 and J is TRBJ1-1, with D perhaps TRBD1 (5 bases). Germline lookup yields CDR1 SGHRS and CDR2 YFSETQ. The CDR3 consists of 15 residues. The V end lost 2 bases, the J end lost 4 bases, and 15 bases lay between the germline ends. CDR3 in amino acids: CASSFVGGISTEAFF. In DNA, the CDR3 is TGCGCCAGCAGCTTTGTCGGGGGGATTTCCACTGAAGCTTTCTTT.

The chain employs TRBV6-1 and TRBJ1-2; tentative D call: TRBD1 (5 bases). The CDR3 contains 15 residues. Germline loops: CDR1 MNHNS, CDR2 SASEGT. The V end was cut by 2 bases, the J end by 4 bases, with 14 bases between. The CDR3 protein is CASSEWGRGSYGYTF. Here the CDR3 DNA reads TGTGCCAGCAGTGAATGGGGCAGAGGATCCTATGGCTACACCTTC.

The V and J genes are TRBV4-2 and TRBJ2-5; 14 bases line up with TRBD2. The CDR3 covers 17 residues. After removal of 1 base from V and 5 bases from J, the junction contained 6 bases not matched to a gene. Germline lookup yields CDR1 LGHNA and CDR2 YNFKEQ. CDR3 sequence: CASSQGQGLAGVETQYF. CDR3 nucleotide sequence: TGTGCCAGCAGCCAAGGTCAGGGACTAGCGGGGGTTGAGACCCAGTACTTC.